The clone carrying this TCR beta chain was seen at least ten times. The read halts 3 residues ahead of the CDR3 end, with the missing end drawn from the germline J gene. The protocol was immunoSEQ multiplex PCR, while the TCRdb copy is restricted to in-frame clones and leaves out a portion. Sampling found around 39,000 clones, none seen once. Patients and controls were mostly of Caucasian heritage. Each donor provided roughly 4.5 to 9 ml of heparinized whole blood. This specimen belongs to a study of T cell clonality in common variable immunodeficiency. There are 12 residues in the CDR3. The germline CDR1 and CDR2 sequences are DFQATT and SNEGSKA (reference sequence). V was clipped by 1 base and J by 7 bases, with 10 bases between them.

This TCR came from a person aged 18 to 75 in good health. The chain is built from TRBV20-1 and TRBJ1-1, with D possibly TRBD1 on 5 matching bases. The sample consisted of peripheral blood mononuclear cells. The sequenced part of the CDR3 DNA is TGCAGTGCTAGAGCCAGGGACTATGAA. It specifies CSARARDYE. The whole CDR3 protein reads CSARARDYEAFF.